The rows below give T cell receptor beta chains drawn from one sample of a study of blood T cell repertoires in COVID-19. The protocol was immunoSEQ multiplex PCR, while the TCRdb copy is restricted to in-frame clones and leaves out a portion. Of roughly 110,000 clones listed, 89% were seen once; the top ten hold about 5.3%. The sequenced sample consisted of peripheral blood. Source of these receptors: a man aged 35-49 years with active or convalescent COVID-19. The CDR3 runs from the conserved cysteine through the conserved F or W. Each record gives: D gene, clone size, J gene, V gene, CDR3 DNA, CDR3 protein. A D gene is named only where the DNA matches it firmly. Not every row has a clone size; where given, it reads once, few, many or a size class.

. . TRBJ1-5 TRBV18 TGTGCCAGCTCACCATTTGAGGGCAACGATCAGCCCCAGCATTTT CASSPFEGNDQPQHF
TRBD1 . TRBJ2-7 TRBV11-2 TGTGCCAGCAGTTCAGGGGGTATCCCATCTTACGAGCAGTACTTC CASSSGGIPSYEQYF
TRBD1 . TRBJ2-7 TRBV27 TGTGCCAGCAGTTTACCTGACAGGGCCGAGCAGTACTTC CASSLPDRAEQYF
. . TRBJ1-5 TRBV4-2 TGTGCCAGCAGCCAAGTACAGGTTGAAGTAACCAATCAGCCCCAGCATTTT CASSQVQVEVTNQPQHF
TRBD1 few TRBJ1-3 TRBV19 TGTGCCACCGACCGTCAGGGGGCTTCTGGAAACACCATATATTTT CATDRQGASGNTIYF
. . TRBJ1-1 TRBV7-9 TGTGCCAGCAGCTTACAGGCGGGGAACACTGAAGCTTTCTTT CASSLQAGNTEAFF
. . TRBJ1-4 TRBV27 TGTGCCAGCAGGGGGCGGACTAATGAAAAACTGTTTTTT CASRGRTNEKLFF
TRBD1 . TRBJ1-4 TRBV27 TGTGCCAGCAGTAACAGGGGAGAAAAACTGTTTTTT CASSNRGEKLFF
TRBD2 . TRBJ2-3 TRBV9 TGTGCCAGCAGCCCCCGGGGGGGCCCAGATACGCAGTATTTT CASSPRGGPDTQYF
. . TRBJ1-4 TRBV30 TGTGCCTGGAGTCGGTTCGGGGTCCCTAATGAAAAACTGTTTTTT CAWSRFGVPNEKLFF
. . TRBJ1-1 TRBV27 TGTGCCAGCCGTTACTACGGAGACACTGAAGCTTTCTTT CASRYYGDTEAFF
TRBD1 . TRBJ1-5 TRBV28 TGTGCCAGCAGTCCCCCCGAGGGGGCGGGTTTCAATCAGCCCCAGCATTTT CASSPPEGAGFNQPQHF
TRBD1 . TRBJ1-2 TRBV18 TGTGCCAGCTCACCACCCCTGGGTGGACAGGAGTATGGCTACACCTTC CASSPPLGGQEYGYTF
TRBD1 . TRBJ1-4 TRBV25-1 TGTGCCAGCAGTGAGTGGGACAGGGGGTATGAAAAACTGTTTTTT CASSEWDRGYEKLFF
TRBD2 . TRBJ2-5 TRBV29-1 TGCAGCGTTGTAGGGACTAGCAGGGAAAAAGAGACCCAGTACTTC CSVVGTSREKETQYF
TRBD1 . TRBJ1-4 TRBV19 TGTGCCAGTCGACAGGGCAATGAAAAACTGTTTTTT CASRQGNEKLFF
. . TRBJ1-1 TRBV4-2 TGTGCCAGCAGCCAGGGAACTTCAGGGATTGAAGCTTTCTTT CASSQGTSGIEAFF
. once TRBJ2-1 TRBV12-3/TRBV12-4 TGTGCCAGTGGAGAGGGAAATGAGCAGTTCTTC CASGEGNEQFF
TRBD2 once TRBJ2-5 TRBV7-3 TGTGCCAGCAGCTTACTGCCGGGGGGCCAAGAGACCCAGTACTTC CASSLLPGGQETQYF
. . TRBJ2-3 TRBV2 TGTGCCAGCAGTGAATTAAGGGGGGGAGATACGCAGTATTTT CASSELRGGDTQYF
TRBD2 few TRBJ2-2 TRBV19 TGTGCCAGTAGGGGACTAGCAGCCGGGGAGCTGTTTTTT CASRGLAAGELFF
TRBD1 . TRBJ1-6 TRBV5-1 TGCGCCAGCAGCTTGGGAGGGACAGGGATTTCACCCCTCCACTTT CASSLGGTGISPLHF
. . TRBJ2-6 TRBV28 TGTGCCAGCACTCGAGTACCCGGCTCTGGGGCCAACGTCCTGACTTTC CASTRVPGSGANVLTF
TRBD2 . TRBJ2-1 TRBV5-4 TGTGCCAGCAGCTTGAAGGGCGGGCGGGAGCCGTTCTTC CASSLKGGREPFF
. . TRBJ1-4 TRBV6-2/TRBV6-3 TGTGCCAGCAGTCTCCCCAGGTTGCGCGATAATGAAAAACTGTTTTTT CASSLPRLRDNEKLFF
TRBD1 . TRBJ2-1 TRBV24-1 TGTGCCACCAGAGGCCTCGGGACAGGGGGCTACAATGAGCAGTTCTTC CATRGLGTGGYNEQFF
. . TRBJ1-4 TRBV3-1/TRBV3-2 TGTGCCAGCAGCCGGGAGGCAACTAATGAAAAACTGTTTTTT CASSREATNEKLFF
TRBD1 once TRBJ1-2 TRBV30 TGTGCCTGGAGTTTGCGGACAGGGGGGCAGGATGGCTACACCTTC CAWSLRTGGQDGYTF
. . TRBJ1-3 TRBV3-1/TRBV3-2 TGTGCCAGCAGCCAAGAATTTGTCCAGGGAACAAACACCATATATTTT CASSQEFVQGTNTIYF